Listed below are T cell receptor beta chains from one sample, sequenced in a study of untreated major depressive disorder. The table came from immunoSEQ multiplex PCR; TCRdb's copy has only in-frame clones and leaves some out. There are approximately 21,000 clones in the sample; around 92% occur only once, and 0.45% to 0.6% lies in the top ten. Sequences were obtained from CD4+ T cells from PBMCs. These receptor sequences come from a woman aged 40 to 55 in good health. The CDR3 runs from the conserved cysteine through the conserved F or W. A D gene is named only where the DNA matches it firmly. For some rows the clone size is stated as once, few or many, or as a class when expanded; others skip it.

>TRBJ2-3|NA|NA|TRBV30
CAWGLAGGVPTQYF
TGTGCCTGGGGACTAGCAGGGGGGGTCCCTACGCAGTATTTT
>TRBJ2-3|TRBD2|NA|TRBV6-6
CASSRTSGMDTQYF
TGTGCCAGCAGTAGGACTAGCGGGATGGATACGCAGTATTTT
>TRBJ2-2|NA|few|TRBV10-3
CAISVGDSGGTGELFF
TGTGCCATCAGTGTAGGGGACAGCGGGGGCACCGGGGAGCTGTTTTTT
>TRBJ1-5|NA|NA|TRBV6-1
CASPAADQPQHF
TGTGCCAGCCCCGCGGCCGATCAGCCCCAGCATTTT
>TRBJ2-5|NA|NA|TRBV19
CATTDQGRQETQYF
TGTGCCACTACCGATCAAGGGAGGCAAGAGACCCAGTACTTC
>TRBJ1-1|NA|NA|TRBV5-4
CASSLARANTEAFF
TGTGCCAGCAGCTTGGCCAGGGCAAACACTGAAGCTTTCTTT
>TRBJ2-1|NA|NA|TRBV6-5
CASRARDNEGFF
TGTGCCAGCAGGGCTCGGGATAATGAGGGGTTCTTC
>TRBJ1-5|NA|NA|TRBV29-1
CSAGVGSNQPQHF
TGCAGCGCAGGGGTGGGGAGCAATCAGCCCCAGCATTTT
>TRBJ2-6|NA|NA|TRBV5-6
CASSFMGFGANVLTF
TGTGCCAGCAGCTTTATGGGGTTTGGGGCCAACGTCCTGACTTTC
>TRBJ2-7|NA|NA|TRBV30
CAWSVRGSYEQYF
TGTGCCTGGAGTGTACGAGGCTCCTACGAGCAGTACTTC
>TRBJ2-2|TRBD2|NA|TRBV29-1
CSVEVAGGLTNTGELFF
TGCAGCGTTGAGGTAGCGGGAGGCCTCACGAACACCGGGGAGCTGTTTTTT
>TRBJ1-1|NA|NA|TRBV7-2
CASSPGTLRNEAFF
TGTGCCAGCAGCCCCGGGACACTCCGGAATGAAGCTTTCTTT
>TRBJ2-2|TRBD2|NA|TRBV7-3
CASSALTSGSLSNTGELFF
TGTGCCAGCAGCGCGCTCACTAGCGGGTCCCTATCGAACACCGGGGAGCTGTTTTTT
>TRBJ1-3|NA|NA|TRBV15
CATSTTGAGNTIYF
TGTGCCACCAGCACAACAGGAGCTGGAAACACCATATATTTT
>TRBJ2-1|NA|NA|TRBV4-2
CASSHAGPNEQFF
TGTGCCAGCAGCCACGCCGGACCCAATGAGCAGTTCTTC
>TRBJ1-2|NA|NA|TRBV27
CASRTGGLNYGYTF
TGTGCCAGCAGGACGGGAGGACTTAACTATGGCTACACCTTC
>TRBJ2-3|NA|NA|TRBV10-3
CAISESADPTRADTQYF
TGTGCCATCAGTGAGTCGGCAGACCCGACCCGCGCAGATACGCAGTATTTT
>TRBJ1-3|NA|NA|TRBV18
CASSPSVIGNTIYF
TGTGCCAGCTCACCATCCGTTATTGGAAACACCATATATTTT
>TRBJ1-6|NA|NA|TRBV11-2
CASQGGSPLHF
TGTGCCAGCCAGGGTGGGTCACCCCTCCACTTT
>TRBJ1-2|NA|few|TRBV4-2
CASSQDQTAYYGYTF
TGTGCCAGCAGCCAAGACCAGACAGCATACTATGGCTACACCTTC
>TRBJ1-5|NA|NA|TRBV5-1
CASSLSGNHLYQPQHF
TGCGCCAGCAGCTTGTCGGGGAATCATTTGTATCAGCCCCAGCATTTT
>TRBJ2-5|NA|NA|TRBV5-1
CASSLLTQPRETQYF
TGCGCCAGCAGCTTGTTAACACAACCGCGAGAGACCCAGTACTTC
>TRBJ2-7|TRBD2|NA|TRBV27
CASRRTSDTRYEQYF
TGTGCCAGCAGAAGGACTAGCGATACAAGGTACGAGCAGTACTTC
>TRBJ1-2|NA|NA|TRBV7-9
CASSLDRVTVSHPNYGYTF
TGTGCCAGCAGCTTGGACCGCGTAACGGTTTCGCACCCTAACTATGGCTACACCTTC
>TRBJ2-1|NA|NA|TRBV7-2
CASRRDYGNEQFF
TGTGCCAGTAGGCGGGATTACGGGAATGAGCAGTTCTTC
>TRBJ1-1|NA|NA|TRBV28
CASGRQIYTEAFF
TGTGCCAGCGGCAGACAGATTTACACTGAAGCTTTCTTT
>TRBJ2-7|TRBD1|NA|TRBV25-1
CASSQEQGAYEQYF
TGTGCCAGCAGCCAGGAACAGGGGGCGTACGAGCAGTACTTC
>TRBJ2-2|NA|NA|TRBV7-3
CASSQGAGELFF
TGTGCCAGCAGCCAAGGGGCCGGGGAGCTGTTTTTT
>TRBJ2-5|NA|few|TRBV7-2
CASSLAFQETQYF
TGTGCCAGCAGCTTAGCCTTTCAAGAGACCCAGTACTTC
>TRBJ2-1|TRBD2|NA|TRBV6-5
CASSYQGTGGNEQFF
TGTGCCAGCAGTTACCAAGGGACCGGGGGGAATGAGCAGTTCTTC
>TRBJ2-2|NA|NA|TRBV27
CATTPRRGGTGELFF
TGTGCCACCACCCCCCGCAGGGGAGGCACCGGGGAGCTGTTTTTT
>TRBJ2-7|NA|NA|TRBV11-3
CASSLASGPYEQYF
TGTGCCAGCAGCTTAGCAAGCGGACCTTACGAGCAGTACTTC
>TRBJ2-3|NA|NA|TRBV21-1
CASSKGRRGATDTQYF
TGTGCCAGCAGCAAGGGGCGGAGGGGGGCCACAGATACGCAGTATTTT
>TRBJ2-2|TRBD2|NA|TRBV4-2
CASSLRLAGDSKAGELFF
TGTGCCAGCAGCCTCCGACTAGCGGGAGACTCGAAGGCCGGGGAGCTGTTTTTT
>TRBJ1-6|NA|NA|TRBV5-4
CASSFKTDSPLHF
TGTGCCAGCAGCTTTAAAACTGATTCACCCCTCCACTTT
>TRBJ2-5|NA|NA|TRBV4-2
CASSQGGPVPETQYF
TGTGCCAGCAGCCAAGGAGGCCCGGTTCCCGAGACCCAGTACTTC
>TRBJ1-4|NA|NA|TRBV15
CATSRSGRINEKLFF
TGTGCCACCAGCAGATCTGGACGGATTAATGAAAAACTGTTTTTT
>TRBJ1-1|TRBD1|NA|TRBV6-1
CASSEDDRGLVNTEAFF
TGTGCCAGCAGTGAAGACGACAGGGGGCTGGTGAACACTGAAGCTTTCTTT
>TRBJ1-6|TRBD1|NA|TRBV25-1
CASSEYRGSDRGNSPLHF
TGTGCCAGCAGTGAATATAGAGGCAGCGACAGGGGGAATTCACCCCTCCACTTT
>TRBJ1-1|NA|NA|TRBV11-2
CASSLIQGTEAFF
TGTGCCAGCAGCCTCATCCAGGGCACTGAAGCTTTCTTT
>TRBJ2-7|NA|NA|TRBV27
CASSRRVGALAYEQYF
TGTGCCAGCAGCCGCCGGGTTGGGGCGCTCGCCTACGAGCAGTACTTC
>TRBJ2-3|NA|NA|TRBV5-1
CASSLGLRQPTDTQYF
TGCGCCAGCAGCTTAGGACTACGTCAGCCCACAGATACGCAGTATTTT
>TRBJ2-3|TRBD2|NA|TRBV4-1
CASSQEVAGAFTDTQYF
TGCGCCAGCAGCCAAGAAGTAGCGGGGGCCTTCACAGATACGCAGTATTTT
>TRBJ2-1|TRBD2|once|TRBV27
CASRSSGGHTSSYNEQFF
TGTGCCAGCAGGTCCAGCGGGGGGCATACGAGCTCCTACAATGAGCAGTTCTTC
>TRBJ1-2|NA|NA|TRBV28
CASSLSPGQGNGYTF
TGTGCCAGCAGTTTAAGCCCCGGGCAGGGGAATGGCTACACCTTC
>TRBJ1-6|NA|NA|TRBV27
CASKYPGELSPLHF
TGTGCCAGCAAGTATCCAGGGGAATTGTCACCCCTCCACTTT
>TRBJ2-5|TRBD2|NA|TRBV29-1
CSVTPPLAGETQYF
TGCAGCGTAACCCCCCCGCTAGCGGGAGAGACCCAGTACTTC
>TRBJ2-1|TRBD1|once|TRBV11-2
CASSRQGAYNEQFF
TGTGCCAGCAGCCGACAGGGGGCCTACAATGAGCAGTTCTTC
>TRBJ2-7|NA|NA|TRBV14
CASSQDLMWGQGEQYF
TGTGCCAGCAGCCAAGACTTAATGTGGGGGCAAGGTGAGCAGTACTTC
>TRBJ2-1|NA|NA|TRBV7-9
CASSPKRRASNEQFF
TGTGCCAGCAGCCCGAAGCGTCGGGCTTCCAATGAGCAGTTCTTC
>TRBJ2-2|TRBD2|NA|TRBV2
CASSRSGANTGELFF
TGTGCCAGCAGTCGGAGCGGGGCGAACACCGGGGAGCTGTTTTTT
>TRBJ1-5|NA|NA|TRBV4-1
CASSQDQGTPNQPQHF
TGCGCCAGCAGCCAAGATCAGGGGACACCCAATCAGCCCCAGCATTTT
>TRBJ2-7|TRBD2|NA|TRBV5-1
CASSLMASGNYEQYF
TGCGCCAGCAGCTTAATGGCTAGCGGGAACTACGAGCAGTACTTC
>TRBJ2-6|NA|NA|TRBV5-6
CASSPTGANVLTF
TGTGCCAGCAGCCCAACTGGGGCCAACGTCCTGACTTTC
>TRBJ1-1|NA|NA|TRBV2
CASSKNVGGPTEAFF
TGTGCCAGCAGCAAAAATGTGGGGGGACCAACTGAAGCTTTCTTT
>TRBJ2-1|TRBD1|NA|TRBV4-1
CASSQRLTGTSYNEQFF
TGCGCCAGCAGCCAGCGCCTGACAGGGACCTCCTACAATGAGCAGTTCTTC
>TRBJ1-2|TRBD1|NA|TRBV5-5
CASTPGSRDRGPLNYGYTF
TGTGCCAGCACCCCTGGGTCCCGGGACAGGGGGCCGCTAAACTATGGCTACACCTTC
>TRBJ1-5|TRBD1|NA|TRBV29-1
CSVQQGGNSNQPQHF
TGCAGCGTGCAACAGGGGGGCAATAGCAATCAGCCCCAGCATTTT
>TRBJ2-3|NA|once|TRBV2
CASSGQDSGSYTDTQYF
TGTGCCAGCAGTGGGCAGGATAGCGGTAGTTACACAGATACGCAGTATTTT
>TRBJ1-1|NA|NA|TRBV19
CASSMGGWREKNTEAFF
TGTGCCAGTAGTATGGGGGGTTGGCGGGAAAAGAACACTGAAGCTTTCTTT